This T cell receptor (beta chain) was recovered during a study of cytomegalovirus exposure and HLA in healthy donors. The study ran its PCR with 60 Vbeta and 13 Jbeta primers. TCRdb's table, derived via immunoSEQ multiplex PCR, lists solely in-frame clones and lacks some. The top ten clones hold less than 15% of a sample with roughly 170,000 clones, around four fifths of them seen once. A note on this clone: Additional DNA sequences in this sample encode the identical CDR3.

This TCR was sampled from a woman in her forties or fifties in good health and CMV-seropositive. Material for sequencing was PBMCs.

This CDR3 is CASSLVGGDTEAFF. As DNA, the CDR3 is TGTGCCAGCAGCCTGGTTGGAGGAGACACTGAAGCTTTCTTT. The genes are TRBV5-5 and TRBJ1-1, with no clear D. Germline CDR1 is SGHKS and CDR2 is YYEKEE (reference sequence). V was trimmed by 4 bases and J by 3 bases, leaving 13 bases between them. This CDR3 is 14 amino acids long.